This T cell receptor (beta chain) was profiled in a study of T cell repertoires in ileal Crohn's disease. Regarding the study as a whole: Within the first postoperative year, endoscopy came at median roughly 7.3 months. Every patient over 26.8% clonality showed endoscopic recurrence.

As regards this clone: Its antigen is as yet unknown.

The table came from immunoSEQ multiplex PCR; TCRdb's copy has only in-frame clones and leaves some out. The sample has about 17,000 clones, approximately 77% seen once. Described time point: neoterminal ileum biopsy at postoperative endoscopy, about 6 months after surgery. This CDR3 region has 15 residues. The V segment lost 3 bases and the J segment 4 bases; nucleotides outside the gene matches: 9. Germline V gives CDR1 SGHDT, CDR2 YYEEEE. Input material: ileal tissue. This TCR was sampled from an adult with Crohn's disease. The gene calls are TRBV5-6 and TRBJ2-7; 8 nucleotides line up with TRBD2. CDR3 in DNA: TGTGCCAGCAGCTCTTTCGCGGGGGGCACATACGAGCAGTACTTC. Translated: CASSSFAGGTYEQYF. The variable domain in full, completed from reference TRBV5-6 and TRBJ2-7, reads DAGVTQSPTHLIKTRGQQVTLRCSPKSGHDTVSWYQQALGQGPQFIFQYYEEEERQRGNFPDRFSGHQFPNYSSELNVNALLLGDSALYLCASSSFAGGTYEQYFGPGTRLTVT.